The clone carrying this TCR beta chain was found many times. This sample was included in a study of spatial heterogeneity in lung cancer. Stated time point: sample taken at primary tumor resection. TCRs were sequenced from unsorted whole RNA of tumor, nontumor lung or PBMC. The germline V and J ends were trimmed by 5 bases and 3 bases, with 7 bases remaining between them. This CDR3 is 12 amino acids long. TCRdb reprocessed the 5' RACE reads with MiXCR, giving one entry per CDR3 protein. The sample includes roughly 39,000 distinct CDR3 sequences, roughly 8% of them seen just once. Source: PBMCs, taken at surgery. The chain is built from TRBV12-3 or TRBV12-4 and TRBJ1-2; TRBD1 is a possible D gene (5 bases). This receptor was obtained from a male donor with early-stage non-small cell lung cancer. The CDR3 region has the DNA TGTGCCAGCAGTCCGACAGACTATGGCTACACCTTC. Translating it yields CASSPTDYGYTF.